These 32 T cell receptor beta chains came from one sample sequenced in a study of radiation and T cells in renal cell carcinoma. The sample's time point: baseline pretreatment blood. Indicated treatment: 15 Gy SBRT to primary tumor, nephrectomy 4 weeks later. TCRdb keeps only in-frame clones here, not all; method: immunoSEQ multiplex PCR. The sample has about 160,000 clones; around 89% are singletons. This material consisted of blood, taken from a patient whose treatment included radiotherapy and nephrectomy. The receptor set was obtained from an older woman with renal cell carcinoma.

The chain employs TRBV7-3 and TRBJ1-1; D possibly corresponds to TRBD1 (5 bases). Between the trimmed V and J ends, which lost 5 bases and 0 bases, there was a span of 16 bases. The germline V gene has CDR1 SGHTA and CDR2 FQGTGA. The CDR3 is 16 amino acids. CDR3 sequence: CASSGRPGRMNTEAFF. Written as DNA, the CDR3 is TGTGCCAGCAGCGGACGGCCAGGGCGGATGAACACTGAAGCTTTCTTT.

This chain connects TRBV28 to TRBJ2-7, with 9 bases lining up with TRBD1. The length of the CDR3 is 17 residues. The trim removed 5 bases at V and 1 base at J, leaving 12 bases unmatched. CDR1 MDHEN and CDR2 SYDVKM come from the germline V gene. The CDR3 DNA is TGTGCCAGCAGTACACACCTGAGACAGGGGGTATCCTACGAGCAGTACTTC. Its translation: CASSTHLRQGVSYEQYF.

This clone was seen a single time. The chain recombines TRBV14 with TRBJ2-5; perhaps TRBD1 as D (5 bases). This CDR3 has 15 residues. The V end was cut by 1 base, the J end by 5 bases, with 14 bases between. The germline V gene has CDR1 SGHDN and CDR2 FVKESK. Written as DNA, the CDR3 is TGTGCCAGCAGCCAAGTTAGGGGAAGCGCTGAGACCCAGTACTTC. It translates to CASSQVRGSAETQYF.

In nucleotides, the CDR3 is TGTGCCAGCTCATCAACAGGGGAGGATACGCAGTATTTT. It translates to CASSSTGEDTQYF. This sequence joins TRBV18 and TRBJ2-3, with 7 bases fitting TRBD1. The trim removed 5 bases at V and 6 bases at J, leaving 5 bases unmatched. The V gene's germline CDR1 is KGHSH and CDR2 LQKENI. The CDR3 is 13 amino acids.

V is TRBV27 and J is TRBJ1-4; 7 bases line up with TRBD1. Trimming cost V 0 bases and J 2 bases; bases outside gene matches: 3. This CDR3 is built from 16 residues. CDR1 MNHEY and CDR2 SMNVEV come from the germline V gene (reference sequence). The CDR3 loop is CASSLSPTGTNEKLFF. The CDR3 DNA reads as TGTGCCAGCAGTTTATCCCCGACAGGGACTAATGAAAAACTGTTTTTT.

This clone was recorded only once. The rearrangement links TRBV29-1 to TRBJ2-7; D is possibly TRBD2 (5 bases). This CDR3 has 14 residues. Germline-derived CDR1 and CDR2 are SQVTM and ANQGSEA. The V end was cut by 6 bases, the J end by 7 bases, with 22 bases between. The CDR3 DNA is TGCAGCGTCGCGGAGAAGGCGGGTGGTCAAGAGCAGTACTTC. Protein product: CSVAEKAGGQEQYF.

The V and J genes are TRBV29-1 and TRBJ2-7; 8 nucleotides align to TRBD1. The CDR3 extends over 13 amino acids. Germline V gene lookup returns CDR1 SQVTM and CDR2 ANQGSEA. V lost 6 bases and J lost 7; bases outside the gene matches: 11. The chain's CDR3 is CSVDTTGGGEQYF. CDR3 coding DNA: TGCAGCGTAGACACAACAGGGGGAGGAGAGCAGTACTTC.

This rearrangement joins TRBV6-5 to TRBJ2-5; D could derive from TRBD1 or TRBD2 (5 bases each). CDR1 MNHEY and CDR2 SVGAGI come from the germline V gene. The CDR3 runs 12 residues. Trimming left V 7 bases short and J 7 bases short, with 13 bases between. DNA of the CDR3: TGTGCCAGCAACGACCCGAGGGGGACCCAGTACTTC. Protein: CASNDPRGTQYF.

The chain uses TRBV30 and TRBJ1-1; D gene uncertain. Germline CDR1 reads GTSNPN; CDR2 reads SVGIG (reference sequence). Trimming stripped 8 bases from V and 0 bases from J, with 16 bases between. This CDR3 is 14 amino acids long. In DNA form, the CDR3 reads TGTGCCCTAGGTAGGGAACCGATGAACACTGAAGCTTTCTTT. Translation: CALGREPMNTEAFF.

The gene calls are TRBV5-1 and TRBJ2-7, with D perhaps being TRBD1 or TRBD2 (6 bases each). Trimming removed 10 bases from V and 2 bases from J, with 13 bases in between. Germline loops: CDR1 SGHRS, CDR2 YFSETQ. CDR3 length equals 12 residues. In DNA, the CDR3 is TGCGCCTCCTCCGGGGGCACCTACGAGCAGTACTTC. As protein: CASSGGTYEQYF.

In this sample, this clone turned up a few times. This chain uses TRBV28 with TRBJ1-1; unclear D gene. Per the germline V gene, CDR1 is MDHEN and CDR2 is SYDVKM. This CDR3 comprises 11 residues. Trimming left V 6 bases short and J 6 bases short, with 8 bases between. DNA of the CDR3: TGTGCCAGCAGGAGAGAGTCTGAAGCTTTCTTT. This codes for CASRRESEAFF.

The rearrangement uses TRBV5-6 and TRBJ1-2; 7 bases fit TRBD1. J gave up 7 bases and V 2 bases, and 2 bases lay outside the gene matches. Per germline, CDR1 SGHDT and CDR2 YYEEEE. The CDR3 contains 12 residues. For the CDR3, the DNA is TGTGCCAGCAGCTTCACAGGGGCTGGCTACACCTTC. Encoded protein: CASSFTGAGYTF.

This clone has just a few counts. The chain is built from TRBV18 and TRBJ1-1; no firm D call. V lost 2 bases and J 5 bases, leaving 15 bases between the germline ends. Germline CDR1 is KGHSH and CDR2 is LQKENI. CDR3 length: 15 amino acids. The CDR3 spells CASSPADWGGTEAFF. Here the CDR3 DNA reads TGTGCCAGCTCACCAGCCGACTGGGGAGGAACTGAAGCTTTCTTT. The full variable domain, with the rest looked up from reference TRBV18 and TRBJ1-1, is NAGVMQNPRHLVRRRGQEARLRCSPMKGHSHVYWYRQLPEEGLKFMVYLQKENIIDESGMPKERFSAEFPKEGPSILRIQQVVRGDSAAYFCASSPADWGGTEAFFGQGTRLTVV.

The CDR3 region is CASSPTSGVHNEQFF. CDR3 in DNA: TGTGCCAGCAGTCCGACTAGCGGGGTCCACAATGAGCAGTTCTTC. The chain recombines TRBV6-1 with TRBJ2-1; 11 nucleotides align to TRBD2. J gave up 5 bases and V 5 bases, and 5 bases lay outside the gene matches. The CDR3 sequence is 15 residues long. Germline-derived CDR1 and CDR2 are MNHNS and SASEGT.

This clone was recorded only once. This chain connects TRBV2 to TRBJ2-2; D unresolved. The CDR3 sequence is 13 residues long. Trimming took off 8 bases at V and 1 base at J, with 8 bases between the two ends. CDR1 is SNHLY, CDR2 FYNNEI, per germline. CDR3 protein: CASLTRNTGELFF. The CDR3 bases are TGTGCCAGCCTTACAAGGAACACCGGGGAGCTGTTTTTT.

The rearrangement joins TRBV10-1 to TRBJ2-5; D is possibly TRBD1 or TRBD2 (5 bases each). Trimming pared 6 bases from V and 6 bases from J, leaving 11 bases between. This CDR3 has 12 residues. The V gene's germline CDR1 is WNHNN and CDR2 SYGVQD (reference sequence). The CDR3 spells CASRIGGKTQYF. CDR3 DNA: TGCGCCAGCAGGATTGGGGGAAAGACCCAGTACTTC.

The chain employs TRBV4-2 and TRBJ2-7, with a weak D call TRBD1 (6 bases). The CDR3 loop spans 12 amino acids. V lost 0 bases and J 12 bases, leaving 12 bases between the germline ends. Germline V gene data show CDR1 as LGHNA and CDR2 as YNFKEQ. The CDR3 DNA sequence: TGTGCCAGCAGCCAAGATAGGGGCAGGGGGTACTTC. Translation gives CASSQDRGRGYF.

The J gene is TRBJ1-5, the V gene TRBV6-1; D unclear. Per the germline V gene, CDR1 is MNHNS and CDR2 is SASEGT. This CDR3 has 12 amino acids. Trimming removed 2 bases at V and 7 bases at J, with 6 bases between. CDR3 sequence: CASSEIRQPQHF. The CDR3 bases are TGTGCCAGCAGTGAAATCAGGCAGCCCCAGCATTTT.

This chain joins TRBV6-6 and TRBJ2-7; 7 nucleotides line up with TRBD1. Per the germline V gene, CDR1 is MNHNY and CDR2 is SVGAGI (reference sequence). V gave up 6 bases and J gave up 3 bases; unmatched junction bases: 5. The CDR3 loop spans 13 amino acids. The CDR3 region is CASSPGTDYEQYF. DNA for the CDR3: TGTGCCAGCAGCCCGGGGACAGACTACGAGCAGTACTTC.

This clone has only a few counts. The V and J genes are TRBV9 and TRBJ1-1, with a tentative D call TRBD1 (5 bases). Trimming stripped 2 bases from V and 0 bases from J, with 14 bases between. The CDR3 contains 16 residues. Germline V gives CDR1 SGDLS, CDR2 YYNGEE. In nucleotides, the CDR3 is TGTGCCAGCAGCGTCCAGGGTGGGGCCATGAACACTGAAGCTTTCTTT. This translates into CASSVQGGAMNTEAFF. The full variable domain, with the rest looked up from reference TRBV9 and TRBJ1-1, is DSGVTQTPKHLITATGQRVTLRCSPRSGDLSVYWYQQSLDQGLQFLIQYYNGEERAKGNILERFSAQQFPDLHSELNLSSLELGDSALYFCASSVQGGAMNTEAFFGQGTRLTVV.

The chain employs TRBV6-5 and TRBJ1-1; D gene uncertain. The V gene lost 0 bases and the J gene lost 8 bases, with 13 bases spanning the gap. CDR3 size: 14 residues. Germline V gives CDR1 MNHEY, CDR2 SVGAGI. This CDR3 reads CASSYSWEPEEAFF. The CDR3 DNA follows: TGTGCCAGCAGTTACTCGTGGGAGCCGGAAGAAGCTTTCTTT.

V gene TRBV10-3 combines with J gene TRBJ1-2; 8 nucleotides align to TRBD1. The V gene's germline CDR1 is ENHRY and CDR2 SYGVKD. The CDR3 runs 13 residues. J gave up 5 bases and V 7 bases, and 6 bases lay outside the gene matches. In DNA form, the CDR3 reads TGTGCCATCACCCCGGACAGGGTTTATGGCTACACCTTC. Its protein product is CAITPDRVYGYTF.

The chain joins TRBV7-9 to TRBJ1-5; D gene ambiguous. Germline values: CDR1 SEHNR, CDR2 FQNEAQ (reference sequence). V dropped 5 bases and J dropped 1 base, with 6 bases sitting between them. The CDR3 spans 13 residues. In nucleotides, the CDR3 is TGTGCCAGCAGCGGGCAGAGCAATCAGCCCCAGCATTTT. Protein sequence: CASSGQSNQPQHF.

This clone has just one count. The chain combines TRBV18 with TRBJ2-1; tentatively, D is TRBD2 (7 bases). V was clipped by 0 bases and J by 4 bases, with 13 bases between them. The length of the CDR3 is 16 residues. Germline V lookup: CDR1 KGHSH, CDR2 LQKENI. The CDR3 here is CASSPPGGAAYNEQFF. The CDR3 nucleotides read TGTGCCAGCTCACCACCTGGGGGGGCCGCGTACAATGAGCAGTTCTTC.

The chain carries TRBV20-1 and TRBJ2-2; no definite D call. CDR1 is DFQATT and CDR2 is SNEGSKA in the germline V gene (reference sequence). V lost 4 bases and J lost 6, with 6 bases in between. This CDR3 is built from 11 residues. CDR3 region: CSANGPGELFF. The CDR3 DNA follows: TGCAGTGCTAACGGGCCCGGGGAGCTGTTTTTT.

V gene TRBV6-5 combines with J gene TRBJ2-1, with D tentatively TRBD1 (6 bases). Trimming stripped 5 bases from V and 0 bases from J, with 11 bases between. The CDR3 is made up of 15 amino acids. The germline CDR1 and CDR2 sequences are MNHEY and SVGAGI. The CDR3 here is CASSIGQPSYNEQFF. In nucleotides, the CDR3 is TGTGCCAGCAGTATAGGACAGCCCTCCTACAATGAGCAGTTCTTC.

The genes are TRBV5-4 and TRBJ2-2, with 11 bases lining up with TRBD1. Trimming removed 4 bases from V and 2 bases from J; junction bases left unmatched: 4. Germline V gene sequence: CDR1 SGHNT, CDR2 YYREEE (reference sequence). The CDR3 has 16 residues. CDR3 in DNA: TGTGCCAGCAGCCGGGACAGGGGGATTAACACCGGGGAGCTGTTTTTT. Its protein product is CASSRDRGINTGELFF.

The gene calls are TRBV11-2 and TRBJ1-6, with TRBD1 matching over 11 bases. The CDR3 extends over 16 amino acids. J was trimmed by 7 bases and V by 5 bases; bases with no gene match: 7. Germline-derived CDR1 and CDR2 are SGHAT and FQNNGV. CDR3 in amino acids: CASSPGQGARNSPLHF. DNA for the CDR3: TGTGCCAGCAGCCCCGGACAGGGGGCTAGAAATTCACCCCTCCACTTT.

V usage is TRBV28 and J usage is TRBJ1-2, with D perhaps TRBD1 (5 bases). Germline V CDR1 and CDR2: MDHEN, SYDVKM. The CDR3 runs 16 residues. With 3 bases removed from V and 6 bases from J, the gap between germline ends came to 20 bases. The CDR3 region has the DNA TGTGCCAGCAGTTTTTTTAAGGGGCCGCTTATTGATGGCTACACCTTC. Protein sequence: CASSFFKGPLIDGYTF.

This chain links TRBV5-1 with TRBJ2-5; 7 bases are shared with TRBD1. V was pared by 5 bases and J by 4 bases, with 5 bases of the junction left unmatched. The CDR3 sequence is 13 residues long. Germline V gives CDR1 SGHRS, CDR2 YFSETQ. The CDR3 DNA sequence: TGCGCCAGCAGGGTAGACAGGGTAGAGACCCAGTACTTC. It codes for CASRVDRVETQYF.

The chain joins TRBV21-1 to TRBJ2-5; the tabulated D call, TRBD2, remains unverified against the DNA. TRBV21-1 is shown as a pseudogene. This CDR3 contains 16 residues. The CDR3 loop is CASSKGRRGGQETQYF. The CDR3 DNA sequence: TGTGCCAGCAGCAAAGGTCGGCGGGGGGGCCAGGAGACCCAGTACTTC.

This clone was detected only a few times. The chain couples TRBV30 to TRBJ1-5, with D maybe TRBD1 (6 bases). Germline CDR1 and CDR2: GTSNPN and SVGIG (reference sequence). CDR3 size: 13 residues. Trimming removed 3 bases at V and 6 bases at J, with 12 bases between. The CDR3 bases are TGTGCCTGGAGAGAACAGGGCGCTCAGCCCCAGCATTTT. It yields the protein CAWREQGAQPQHF.